Listed here are 22 T cell receptor beta chains from one sample, sequenced in a study of control samples from healthy donors and cancer patients. This table comes from immunoSEQ multiplex PCR, and its TCRdb copy is limited to in-frame clones, with some not included. The sample shows roughly 150,000 clones, roughly 88% of them seen only once. Sequencing was carried out using blood. These receptors all come from a man between 18 and 35 years old in good health.

The chain recombines TRBV28 with TRBJ2-7; D call uncertain. This CDR3 contains 12 residues. Trimming pared 5 bases from V and 10 bases from J, leaving 15 bases between. Germline V gives CDR1 MDHEN, CDR2 SYDVKM. DNA for the CDR3: TGTGCCAGCAGTACTGTCAATTTGTTACAGTACTTC. It is translated as CASSTVNLLQYF.

The rearrangement uses TRBV10-3 and TRBJ1-1; D possibly corresponds to TRBD1 (5 bases). The germline V gene has CDR1 ENHRY and CDR2 SYGVKD. The CDR3 is made up of 12 amino acids. V was cut by 6 bases and J by 6 bases, with 11 bases left in between. As DNA, the CDR3 is TGTGCCATCAGGGCCCAGGGCGCTGAAGCTTTCTTT. Residues: CAIRAQGAEAFF.

This clone appeared a single time. The chain uses TRBV3-1 (or the pseudogene TRBV3-2) and TRBJ1-1; D is undetermined. Trimming took 2 bases from V and 6 from J, leaving 13 bases between them. The CDR3 runs to 14 residues. CDR1 is LGHDT, CDR2 YNNKEL, per germline (reference sequence). CDR3 nucleotides: TGTGCCAGCAGCCAAACCCTGACAATCGCTGAAGCTTTCTTT. Protein sequence: CASSQTLTIAEAFF.

The sample holds one count of this clone. The chain joins TRBV27 to TRBJ1-1, with D perhaps matching TRBD1 (5 bases). The CDR3 is 17 residues long. CDR1 and CDR2 from the germline V gene are MNHEY and SMNVEV (reference sequence). V was clipped by 1 base and J by 4 bases, with 19 bases between them. CDR3 nucleotide sequence: TGTGCCAGCAGTTTATACCCGCAGGGAGGGTCGAGCACTGAAGCTTTCTTT. It encodes CASSLYPQGGSSTEAFF.

The V gene is TRBV27, the J gene TRBJ2-1; TRBD2 matches 9 bases. With 3 bases clipped from V and 7 bases from J, the junction kept 4 bases outside the gene matches. This CDR3 region has 14 residues. CDR1 MNHEY and CDR2 SMNVEV come from the germline V gene (reference sequence). CDR3 in amino acids: CASSLRGGKNEQFF. The CDR3 coding sequence is TGTGCCAGCAGTTTGCGGGGGGGTAAAAATGAGCAGTTCTTC.

This clone was counted at least ten times. The V and J genes are TRBV5-1 and TRBJ2-1; 10 bases agree with TRBD2. CDR1 and CDR2 from the germline V gene are SGHRS and YFSETQ. Losses at the gene ends were 0 bases for V and 8 bases for J; bases not matched to a gene: 8. This CDR3 contains 16 residues. CDR3 DNA sequence: TGCGCCAGCAGCTTGGATCCTAGCGGGAGCGGGGATGAGCAGTTCTTC. Protein: CASSLDPSGSGDEQFF.

This sequence joins TRBV9 and TRBJ2-3; D unclear. Germline lookup yields CDR1 SGDLS and CDR2 YYNGEE. Trimming removed 0 bases at V and 3 bases at J, with 11 bases between. This CDR3 has 15 residues. DNA for the CDR3: TGTGCCAGCAGCGTAGATAACCTCCGGACAGATACGCAGTATTTT. Translated: CASSVDNLRTDTQYF.

The chain combines TRBV5-6 with TRBJ2-7; TRBD1 aligns across 9 bases. V lost 4 bases and J lost 1; bases outside the gene matches: 3. Per germline, CDR1 SGHDT and CDR2 YYEEEE. The CDR3 has 14 amino acids. The CDR3 DNA reads TGTGCCAGCAGCCCCGGACAGGGGTCCTACGAGCAGTACTTC. The encoded protein is CASSPGQGSYEQYF.

The chain links TRBV5-6 to TRBJ2-5, with D perhaps matching TRBD1 (6 bases). The germline CDR1 and CDR2 sequences are SGHDT and YYEEEE. Trimming left V 4 bases short and J 6 bases short, with 16 bases between. CDR3 length equals 14 residues. The CDR3 protein is CASSPRWGPKTQYF. Written as DNA, the CDR3 is TGTGCCAGCAGCCCTCGGTGGGGGCCAAAGACCCAGTACTTC. Filled out from reference TRBV5-6 and TRBJ2-5, the complete variable domain reads DAGVTQSPTHLIKTRGQQVTLRCSPKSGHDTVSWYQQALGQGPQFIFQYYEEEERQRGNFPDRFSGHQFPNYSSELNVNALLLGDSALYLCASSPRWGPKTQYFGPGTRLLVL.

This clone was counted only a few times. The chain links TRBV5-1 to TRBJ2-3, with a weak D call TRBD1 (5 bases). Germline V CDR1 and CDR2: SGHRS, YFSETQ. The CDR3 spans 14 residues. V lost 5 bases, J lost 0 bases, and 10 bases lay in between. The CDR3: CASSSDTSTDTQYF. CDR3 bases: TGCGCCAGCAGTTCGGACACCAGCACAGATACGCAGTATTTT.

The chain uses TRBV2 and TRBJ2-7; tentatively, D is TRBD1 (5 bases). Trimming cost V 3 bases and J 5 bases, with 11 bases left between them. From germline, CDR1 is SNHLY and CDR2 FYNNEI. This CDR3 is built from 13 residues. The CDR3 here is CASSDPQGHEQYF. In nucleotides, the CDR3 is TGTGCCAGCAGTGATCCTCAGGGCCACGAGCAGTACTTC.

The chain employs TRBV27 and TRBJ2-3; a weak D match, TRBD2 (5 bases). This CDR3 contains 15 residues. Germline assignment: CDR1 MNHEY and CDR2 SMNVEV (reference sequence). Trimming cost V 3 bases and J 2 bases, with 12 bases left between them. The CDR3 spells CASSFSLGVTDTQYF. CDR3 bases: TGTGCCAGCAGTTTCTCTCTCGGGGTCACAGATACGCAGTATTTT.

This chain links TRBV28 with TRBJ2-3; a possible D gene is TRBD1 (7 bases). Deletions cut 3 bases from V and 2 bases from J, with 18 bases between. The CDR3 is made up of 17 amino acids. CDR1 is MDHEN and CDR2 is SYDVKM in the germline V gene. CDR3 sequence (DNA): TGTGCCAGCAGTTTCCTCGATACAGGGGAGGACACAGATACGCAGTATTTT. Amino acid sequence: CASSFLDTGEDTDTQYF.

This chain links TRBV6-6 with TRBJ1-2, with a possible D match to TRBD1 (5 bases). The CDR3 length is 13 residues. The germline CDR1 and CDR2 sequences are MNHNY and SVGAGI (reference sequence). V lost 4 bases, J lost 4 bases, and 10 bases lay in between. For the CDR3, the DNA is TGTGCCAGCAGTTCGGGACTTGGCTATGGCTACACCTTC. Translation gives CASSSGLGYGYTF.

The CDR3 DNA reads TGTGCCAGCAGCCCATCGGCAGAACACCAAGAGACCCAGTACTTC. Translating it yields CASSPSAEHQETQYF. The chain has TRBV4-2 and TRBJ2-5; D remains unclear. The CDR3 contains 15 residues. Germline CDR1 and CDR2: LGHNA and YNFKEQ. Trimming stripped 4 bases from V and 0 bases from J, with 12 bases between.

The V and J genes are TRBV11-3 and TRBJ2-2, with D possibly called TRBD1 or TRBD2 (5 bases each). This CDR3 is 14 amino acids long. Trimming pared 5 bases from V and 9 bases from J, leaving 16 bases between. Germline V gives CDR1 SGHNT, CDR2 YENEEA. CDR3 nucleotides: TGTGCCAGCAGCCCGGGGACCTCTCGTAGGGAGCTGTTTTTT. Translated: CASSPGTSRRELFF.

This chain connects TRBV19 to TRBJ1-4, with 9 bases fitting TRBD1. The CDR3 is made up of 18 amino acids. Germline values: CDR1 LNHDA, CDR2 SQIVND (reference sequence). The V and J ends lost 2 bases and 0 bases, in that order; junction bases with no gene match: 7. In nucleotides, the CDR3 is TGTGCCAGTAGTATACCAGGACAGGGGCGGACAACTAATGAAAAACTGTTTTTT. Encoded protein: CASSIPGQGRTTNEKLFF.

The chain employs TRBV4-3 and TRBJ2-3; TRBD2 matches at 9 bases. Germline V gene sequence: CDR1 LGHNA, CDR2 YSLEER. Unmatched junction bases numbered 8, after V lost 1 base and J lost 0 bases. There are 18 residues in the CDR3. Here the CDR3 reads CASSQAPASGDSTDTQYF. CDR3 DNA: TGCGCCAGCAGCCAAGCCCCTGCTAGCGGGGATAGCACAGATACGCAGTATTTT.

The rearrangement links TRBV27 to TRBJ2-7; TRBD2 aligns across 7 bases. J was trimmed by 6 bases and V by 1 base; bases with no gene match: 3. The germline V gene has CDR1 MNHEY and CDR2 SMNVEV (reference sequence). The CDR3 totals 13 residues. CDR3 bases: TGTGCCAGCAGTTTATTCAGGGAGGGCGAGCAGTACTTC. Protein: CASSLFREGEQYF.

This rearrangement joins TRBV30 to TRBJ2-3; D not certain. The CDR3 length is 14 residues. CDR1 and CDR2 from the germline V gene are GTSNPN and SVGIG (reference sequence). Trimming stripped 4 bases from V and 1 base from J, with 12 bases between. The DNA for the CDR3 is TGTGCCTGGATCACCCTTACAGGCACAGATACGCAGTATTTT. Translation gives CAWITLTGTDTQYF.

The chain uses TRBV25-1 and TRBJ1-4; D perhaps matches TRBD1 (6 bases). V was shortened by 1 base and J by 0 bases, with 12 bases between the two germline ends. Germline-derived CDR1 and CDR2 are MGHDK and SYGVNS. The CDR3 length is 17 residues. The CDR3 DNA reads TGTGCCAGCAGTGAATTTGGACAGTTTGCAACTAATGAAAAACTGTTTTTT. Protein product: CASSEFGQFATNEKLFF. The full variable domain, in which reference TRBV25-1 and TRBJ1-4 provide the parts outside the CDR3, is EADIYQTPRYLVIGTGKKITLECSQTMGHDKMYWYQQDPGMELHLIHYSYGVNSTEKGDLSSESTVSRIRTEHFPLTLESARPSHTSQYLCASSEFGQFATNEKLFFGSGTQLSVL.

This rearrangement joins TRBV5-4 to TRBJ2-7; 12 bases line up with TRBD1. The J segment lost 5 bases and the V segment lost 4 bases, leaving 7 bases of the junction unmatched. Germline CDR1 and CDR2: SGHNT and YYREEE (reference sequence). The CDR3 runs 15 residues. The CDR3 spells CASSMGTGGRDEQYF. Here the CDR3 DNA reads TGTGCCAGCAGCATGGGGACAGGGGGCCGCGACGAGCAGTACTTC.